This T cell receptor (beta chain) was profiled in a study of T cells expressing NK-cell markers. Study-wide results and caveats: Dominant NKG2C+ clonotype frequencies of roughly 1.0-8% of CD8+ T cells were measured in about 6 donors.

In generating TCR beta cDNA, 5'RACE template switching with UMIs was used. Reanalyzing the 5' RACE reads, TCRdb keeps one entry per CDR3 protein, without DNA. The repertoire table contains 160,000 or so distinct CDR3 sequences. Concerning this clonotype itself: Its antigen is unidentified.

The CDR3 totals 15 residues. Germline-derived CDR1 and CDR2 are SGHRS and YFSETQ. V usage is TRBV5-1 and J usage is TRBJ2-5; the TCRdb D gene call, TRBD2, has no DNA to confirm it. The clonotype originates from a woman between 18 and 70 years old in good health. The sample taken for sequencing was blood T cells: a sorted CD56 or NKG2C T cell subset, CD4+ or CD8+ T cells, or bulk PBMC T cells (not recorded which). Here the CDR3 reads CASSSTSVGEETQYF.